These 8 T cell receptor beta chains were all obtained from the same sample, sequenced in a study of blood T cell repertoires in COVID-19. TCRdb's table, derived via immunoSEQ multiplex PCR, lists solely in-frame clones and lacks some. The sample lists approximately 250,000 clones; around 84% were seen once. Material: peripheral blood. The receptors were sampled from a woman in her forties who had recovered from COVID-19.

The V and J genes are TRBV7-6 and TRBJ2-1, with 7 bases identical to TRBD1. The CDR3 spans 15 residues. J was trimmed by 6 bases and V by 5 bases; bases with no gene match: 10. Germline CDR1 and CDR2: SGHVS and FNYEAQ. CDR3 sequence (DNA): TGTGCCAGCAGCGAACAAGGGGGCGCGAGCAATGAGCAGTTCTTC. Its protein is CASSEQGGASNEQFF.

This chain links TRBV5-1 with TRBJ1-6, with unresolved D. From germline, CDR1 is SGHRS and CDR2 YFSETQ. Trimming left V 4 bases short and J 6 bases short, with 20 bases between. This CDR3 contains 17 residues. The DNA of the CDR3 is TGCGCCAGCAGCCCACAGCCGCAACAGTTCAGTAATTCACCCCTCCACTTT. Translated: CASSPQPQQFSNSPLHF.

This clone was recorded a few times. V is TRBV12-5 and J is TRBJ2-1; D perhaps matches TRBD1 (5 bases). From germline, CDR1 is LGHNT and CDR2 FRNRAP. This CDR3 is built from 11 residues. Trimming removed 1 base from V and 10 bases from J, with 5 bases in between. The chain's CDR3 is CASGLGQEQFF. DNA of the CDR3: TGTGCTAGTGGTTTGGGACAGGAGCAGTTCTTC.

The gene calls are TRBV7-2 and TRBJ1-1, with D tentatively TRBD1 (5 bases). The length of the CDR3 is 18 residues. The ends were cut back, 1 base at V and 5 bases at J, with 23 bases in the middle. Germline values: CDR1 SGHTA, CDR2 FQGNSA. The CDR3: CASSLVLAALAGGTEAFF. CDR3 DNA: TGTGCCAGCAGCTTAGTTTTGGCGGCACTCGCCGGGGGGACTGAAGCTTTCTTT.

The V and J genes are TRBV4-3 and TRBJ2-3, with a weak D call TRBD2 (5 bases). CDR1 and CDR2 (germline): LGHNA, YSLEER. Deletions cut 0 bases from V and 9 bases from J, with 19 bases between. This CDR3 has 16 residues. This CDR3 is CASSQDLSGLGGTQYF. The CDR3 DNA follows: TGCGCCAGCAGCCAAGATTTGAGCGGCTTAGGCGGGACGCAGTATTTT.

CDR3 region: CASLGGTGELFF. The DNA for the CDR3 is TGTGCCTCCCTAGGGGGAACCGGGGAGCTGTTTTTT. The chain couples TRBV6-5 to TRBJ2-2, with D possibly being TRBD1 (6 bases). Deletions cut 11 bases from V and 5 bases from J, with 12 bases between. The CDR3 consists of 12 residues. The germline CDR1 and CDR2 sequences are MNHEY and SVGAGI.

The chain recombines TRBV7-6 with TRBJ1-6; D is undetermined. There are 13 residues in the CDR3. CDR1 is SGHVS and CDR2 is FNYEAQ in the germline V gene. The V gene lost 4 bases and the J gene lost 6 bases, with 7 bases spanning the gap. The CDR3, as DNA: TGTGCCAGCAGCTCCGCCGGTAATTCACCCCTCCACTTT. Translation: CASSSAGNSPLHF.

V and J are TRBV6-5 and TRBJ2-1, with TRBD2 identical over 10 bases. After removal of 7 bases from V and 7 bases from J, the junction contained 10 bases not matched to a gene. CDR1 and CDR2 from the germline V gene are MNHEY and SVGAGI. This CDR3 comprises 15 residues. The CDR3, as DNA: TGTGCCAGCACCGTAAGCGGGGGGGTCGGGAATGAGCAGTTCTTC. Translating it yields CASTVSGGVGNEQFF.